A single sample is the source of the 26 T cell receptor beta chains below, sequenced in a study of T-cell memory formation after mild COVID-19. TCRdb independently ran MiXCR on the 5' RACE reads; one entry per CDR3 protein. The table includes roughly 250,000 distinct CDR3 sequences, approximately 16% detected once. Sequenced sample: PBMCs or a T cell subset sorted from them (not recorded which). These receptors all stem from a man aged 18 to 29 who had mild COVID-19 (a few samples of this study predate the infection). Cell type and time point are not known.

This clonotype was counted between two and nine times. The V gene is TRBV7-9, the J gene TRBJ1-6, with TRBD1 as a possible D gene (5 bases). V was pared by 4 bases and J by 10 bases, with 17 bases between. CDR1 is SEHNR, CDR2 FQNEAQ, per germline (reference sequence). CDR3 length equals 15 residues. Here the CDR3 reads CASSSPGTVGSPLHF. DNA for the CDR3: TGTGCCAGCAGCTCCCCCGGGACTGTGGGCTCACCCCTCCACTTT.

The rearrangement uses TRBV11-2 and TRBJ2-1; 8 nucleotides agree with TRBD2. Germline values: CDR1 SGHAT, CDR2 FQNNGV. This CDR3 comprises 15 residues. J lost 5 bases, V lost 6 bases, and 9 bases had no gene match. DNA for the CDR3: TGTGCCAGCAGGGTAGGGCGGGGGGCGAACAATGAGCAGTTCTTC. Amino acid sequence: CASRVGRGANNEQFF. The whole variable domain, remainder taken from reference TRBV11-2 and TRBJ2-1, is EAGVAQSPRYKIIEKRQSVAFWCNPISGHATLYWYQQILGQGPKLLIQFQNNGVVDDSQLPKDRFSAERLKGVDSTLKIQPAKLEDSAVYLCASRVGRGANNEQFFGPGTRLTVL.

The rearrangement joins TRBV20-1 to TRBJ2-7; D might be TRBD1 (5 bases). CDR3 length: 12 amino acids. Germline loops: CDR1 DFQATT, CDR2 SNEGSKA (reference sequence). The germline V and J ends were trimmed by 2 bases and 4 bases, with 9 bases remaining between them. This CDR3 is CSARLRAYEQYF. The CDR3 DNA reads as TGCAGTGCTAGACTCAGGGCTTACGAGCAGTACTTC.

The chain is built from TRBV10-3 and TRBJ1-1, with D hard to call. The germline gives CDR1 ENHRY, CDR2 SYGVKD. V was cut by 7 bases and J by 1 base, with 10 bases left in between. The CDR3 has 13 residues. The DNA for the CDR3 is TGTGCCATCACCTCGACACCGAACACTGAAGCTTTCTTT. It encodes CAITSTPNTEAFF.

In its sample, this clonotype was seen a few times. CDR3 DNA: TGTGCCAGCAGGCCCGGACAGGGTATGGCCACAGATACGCAGTATTTT. Protein product: CASRPGQGMATDTQYF. The J gene is TRBJ2-3, the V gene TRBV12-3 or TRBV12-4, with TRBD1 identical over 8 bases. The junction had 10 bases not matched to a gene; V was cut back by 6 bases and J by 2 bases. This CDR3 has 16 amino acids.

The rearrangement joins TRBV5-6 to TRBJ1-6; possibly TRBD1 for D (6 bases). This CDR3 has 14 amino acids. Trimming pared 4 bases from V and 7 bases from J, leaving 12 bases between. The germline gives CDR1 SGHDT, CDR2 YYEEEE. As DNA, the CDR3 is TGTGCCAGCAGCATTGCAGGACAGAATTCACCCCTCCACTTT. It translates to CASSIAGQNSPLHF.

The CDR3 region has the DNA TGTGCCAGCGGGCTGGGGAGAACTGAAGCTTTCTTT. It yields the protein CASGLGRTEAFF. The J gene is TRBJ1-1, the V gene TRBV6-2 or TRBV6-3; unclear D gene. The CDR3 covers 12 residues. Per the germline V gene, CDR1 is MNHEY and CDR2 is SVGEGT. V lost 8 bases and J 5 bases, leaving 12 bases between the germline ends.

This clonotype has more than one count but fewer than ten. The V and J genes are TRBV7-2 and TRBJ1-6; no reliable D call. CDR3 length equals 11 residues. V dropped 3 bases and J dropped 17 bases, with 11 bases sitting between them. Germline CDR1 is SGHTA and CDR2 is FQGNSA. CDR3 loop: CASSLGGLVHF. The DNA for the CDR3 is TGTGCCAGCAGCTTGGGAGGGTTGGTCCACTTT.

This clonotype was counted between two and nine times. In DNA, the CDR3 is TGCGCCAGCAGCTTGAGCCAGGGGAACTACGAGCAGTACGTC. It translates to CASSLSQGNYEQYV. V and J are TRBV5-1 and TRBJ2-7; D possibly corresponds to TRBD1 (6 bases). The V gene lost 1 base and the J gene lost 3 bases, with 11 bases spanning the gap. Germline values: CDR1 SGHRS, CDR2 YFSETQ. The length of the CDR3 is 14 residues.

The chain joins TRBV25-1 to TRBJ1-2; D unclear. Germline V lookup: CDR1 MGHDK, CDR2 SYGVNS. The CDR3 extends over 14 amino acids. Trimming cost V 1 base and J 4 bases, with 10 bases left between them. CDR3 residues: CASSELGQIYGYTF. In DNA form, the CDR3 reads TGTGCCAGCAGTGAATTAGGGCAGATCTATGGCTACACCTTC.

This clonotype has more than one count but fewer than ten. The chain joins TRBV14 to TRBJ1-6; D gene unclear. Germline CDR1 SGHDN, CDR2 FVKESK. V lost 0 bases and J lost 13, with 13 bases in between. CDR3 length equals 14 residues. The CDR3 coding sequence is TGTGCCAGCAGCCAAGACGCAGCGATTCACCCCCTCCACTTT. Amino acid sequence: CASSQDAAIHPLHF.

This clonotype was recorded at least ten times. V is TRBV11-3 and J is TRBJ2-1; TRBD2 matches 9 bases. CDR1 and CDR2 from the germline V gene are SGHNT and YENEEA. The CDR3 spans 14 residues. Trimming cost V 5 bases and J 9 bases; bases outside gene matches: 8. The CDR3 is CASSTGLAGGEQFF. Written as DNA, the CDR3 is TGTGCCAGCAGCACGGGACTAGCCGGGGGTGAGCAGTTCTTC.

The chain carries TRBV7-2 and TRBJ2-7; 10 positions match TRBD1. After removal of 6 bases from V and 3 bases from J, the junction contained 8 bases not matched to a gene. This CDR3 region has 15 residues. Germline-derived CDR1 and CDR2 are SGHTA and FQGNSA. CDR3 sequence reads: CASSISGTGVYEQYV. CDR3 sequence (DNA): TGTGCCAGCAGTATATCCGGGACAGGGGTCTACGAGCAGTACGTC.

This clonotype appeared a few times. The chain links TRBV12-3 or TRBV12-4 to TRBJ2-1; TRBD2 aligns across 7 bases. The CDR3 runs 15 residues. J gave up 7 bases and V 1 base, and 7 bases lay outside the gene matches. CDR3 nucleotide sequence: TGTGCCAGCAGTTTAGTCCCTAGCGGTTTAAATGAGCAGTTCTTC. Amino acid sequence: CASSLVPSGLNEQFF.

V is TRBV2 and J is TRBJ2-3; D remains ambiguous. The V gene's germline CDR1 is SNHLY and CDR2 FYNNEI. The CDR3 sequence is 13 residues long. Trimming removed 4 bases at V and 6 bases at J, with 11 bases between. The CDR3 DNA follows: TGTGCCAGCAGTGTCTGGACCGACGATACGCAGTATTTT. This translates into CASSVWTDDTQYF.

The chain has TRBV4-1 and TRBJ1-4; no clear D. The CDR3 covers 15 residues. Looked up from germline, CDR1 is MGHRA and CDR2 is YSYEKL. Trimming took 0 bases from V and 8 from J, leaving 13 bases between them. The CDR3 protein is CASSQEGSLGEKLFF. CDR3 nucleotides: TGCGCCAGCAGCCAAGAAGGCAGTTTGGGAGAAAAACTGTTTTTT.

The genes are TRBV9 and TRBJ2-3; D unresolved. CDR3 length equals 13 residues. Between the trimmed V and J ends, which lost 2 bases and 2 bases, there was a span of 6 bases. In germline, CDR1 is SGDLS, CDR2 YYNGEE. The DNA for the CDR3 is TGTGCCAGCAGCGTTTATACCACAGATACGCAGTATTTT. Protein: CASSVYTTDTQYF.

This clonotype was observed a handful of times. V usage is TRBV4-3 and J usage is TRBJ1-4, with D possibly being TRBD1 (6 bases). From germline, CDR1 is LGHNA and CDR2 YSLEER. V lost 4 bases and J lost 7, with 16 bases in between. The CDR3 spans 15 residues. The CDR3 protein is CASSRVQGDGEKLFF. The DNA for the CDR3 is TGCGCCAGCAGCCGAGTACAGGGAGACGGTGAAAAACTGTTTTTT.

The table lists this clonotype with a few counts. J is TRBJ1-2 and V is TRBV27; D possibly corresponds to TRBD1 (5 bases). This CDR3 has 14 residues. CDR1 and CDR2 from the germline V gene are MNHEY and SMNVEV (reference sequence). V gave up 4 bases and J gave up 3 bases, with 12 bases separating them. The CDR3 loop reads CASSSQGGYYGYTF. Here the CDR3 DNA reads TGTGCCAGCAGTTCTCAGGGAGGGTACTATGGCTACACCTTC.

The chain joins TRBV6-2 or TRBV6-3 to TRBJ2-1; 8 bases are a match to TRBD2. V lost 6 bases, J lost 8 bases, and 9 bases stayed unmatched. This CDR3 region has 14 residues. The germline gives CDR1 MNHEY, CDR2 SVGEGT. The CDR3 nucleotides read TGTGCCAGCAGAACCCGGGGACTAGTGCATGAGCAGTTCTTC. This gives the protein CASRTRGLVHEQFF.

This clonotype was counted between two and nine times. This sequence joins TRBV7-9 and TRBJ2-2; TRBD2 aligns across 12 bases. The germline V gene has CDR1 SEHNR and CDR2 FQNEAQ (reference sequence). The ends lost 4 bases at V and 5 bases at J; junction bases unmatched: 2. The CDR3 length is 15 residues. The CDR3 sequence is CASSSTSGRTGELFF. CDR3 nucleotide sequence: TGTGCCAGCAGCTCTACTAGCGGGAGGACCGGGGAGCTGTTTTTT. The variable domain in full, completed from reference TRBV7-9 and TRBJ2-2, reads DTGVSQNPRHKITKRGQNVTFRCDPISEHNRLYWYRQTLGQGPEFLTYFQNEAQLEKSRLLSDRFSAERPKGSFSTLEIQRTEQGDSAMYLCASSSTSGRTGELFFGEGSRLTVL.

This clonotype was observed a handful of times. The gene calls are TRBV5-1 and TRBJ2-5, with 7 bases that match TRBD1. CDR1 is SGHRS and CDR2 is YFSETQ in the germline V gene. Trimming took 3 bases from V and 4 from J; bases not matched to a gene: 12. This CDR3 region has 16 residues. This CDR3 is CASSWSRWAGGETQYF. In DNA form, the CDR3 reads TGCGCCAGCAGCTGGTCTAGATGGGCAGGGGGAGAGACCCAGTACTTC.

In this sample, this clonotype turned up once. The V and J genes are TRBV20-1 and TRBJ2-7, with 9 bases matching TRBD1. This CDR3 is 14 amino acids long. V trimming: 6 bases; J trimming: 3 bases; junction bases outside the gene matches: 9. Germline values: CDR1 DFQATT, CDR2 SNEGSKA (reference sequence). Written as DNA, the CDR3 is TGCAGTGCGCTAAGGGGGGGACAGGGCTACGAGCAGTACTTC. It encodes CSALRGGQGYEQYF.

This clonotype was found a few times. This chain joins TRBV4-2 and TRBJ1-5, with 7 bases fitting TRBD1. With V trimmed by 4 bases and J by 6 bases, 9 bases remained unmatched. CDR1 and CDR2 from the germline V gene are LGHNA and YNFKEQ. The CDR3 is 15 amino acids. CDR3 sequence (DNA): TGTGCCAGCAGCCGAGGACAGGCGGGAACTCAGCCCCAGCATTTT. Its translation: CASSRGQAGTQPQHF.

This clonotype came up a few times. The chain employs TRBV7-9 and TRBJ2-5, with unresolved D. This CDR3 comprises 13 residues. V lost 2 bases, J lost 4 bases, and 8 bases lay in between. Per germline, CDR1 SEHNR and CDR2 FQNEAQ (reference sequence). Written as DNA, the CDR3 is TGTGCCAGCAGCTTATGGGATCGAGAGACCCAGTACTTC. Encoded protein: CASSLWDRETQYF.

The chain links TRBV6-5 to TRBJ1-1, with a weak D call TRBD1 (5 bases). The V gene's germline CDR1 is MNHEY and CDR2 SVGAGI. The CDR3 runs 12 residues. The V gene lost 8 bases and the J gene lost 7 bases, with 14 bases spanning the gap. In DNA, the CDR3 is TGTGCCAGCCATAGGGGCTCCAGTGAAGCTTTCTTT. Translated, it gives CASHRGSSEAFF.